The clone carrying this T cell receptor beta chain was found many times. This sample was taken from a study of identical twins. Each CDR3 protein is one row after TCRdb ran MiXCR on the 5' RACE reads. This table has roughly 700,000 distinct CDR3 sequences, 8% to 9% appearing once. CDR3 length: 12 residues. Germline V gives CDR1 SQVTM, CDR2 ANQGSEA. The data were also submitted as part of a second study, on yellow fever vaccine responses in identical twins.

The V call is TRBV29-1, the J call TRBJ1-1, with D hard to call. This clonotype was sampled from a woman aged 18-29 years in good health. Sequences were obtained from PBMCs. The CDR3 nucleotides read TGCAGTGCGAATAGTGTGGGCACTGAAGCTTTCTTT. Protein product: CSANSVGTEAFF. Together with reference TRBV29-1 and TRBJ1-1, the CDR3 gives the full variable domain: SAVISQKPSRDICQRGTSLTIQCQVDSQVTMMFWYRQQPGQSLTLIATANQGSEATYESGFVIDKFPISRPNLTFSTLTVSNMSPEDSSIYLCSANSVGTEAFFGQGTRLTVV.